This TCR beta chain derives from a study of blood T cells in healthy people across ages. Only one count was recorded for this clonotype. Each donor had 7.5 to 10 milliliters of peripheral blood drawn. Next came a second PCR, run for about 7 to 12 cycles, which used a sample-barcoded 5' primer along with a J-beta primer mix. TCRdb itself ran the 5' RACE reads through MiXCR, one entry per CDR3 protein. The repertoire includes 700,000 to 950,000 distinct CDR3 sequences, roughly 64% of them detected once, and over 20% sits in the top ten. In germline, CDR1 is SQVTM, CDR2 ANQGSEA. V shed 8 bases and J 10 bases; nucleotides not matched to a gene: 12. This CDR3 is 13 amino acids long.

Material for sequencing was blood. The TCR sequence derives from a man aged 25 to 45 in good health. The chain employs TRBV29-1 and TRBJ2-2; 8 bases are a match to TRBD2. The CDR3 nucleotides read TGCAGCTGTACCGGGACTAGGGGCCCGGAGCTGTTTTTT. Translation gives CSCTGTRGPELFF.